Listed below are T cell receptor beta chains from one sample, sequenced in a study of cytomegalovirus exposure and HLA in healthy donors. Here immunoSEQ multiplex PCR was the method, and the copy in TCRdb shows in-frame clones only, minus some. The sample holds 100,000 to 150,000 clones, 70% to 80% seen once. Sequenced: PBMCs. The receptors shown here come from a female donor in good health and CMV-seronegative. Both conserved end residues are trimmed from each CDR3. A D gene is named only where the DNA matches it firmly.

>-|TRBV13
ASSLGGGGDLEQY
>TRBD2|TRBV7-2
ASSRGLAGYYEQY
>TRBD2|TRBV6-5
ASSSLREGLYEQY
>-|TRBV15
ATSRVRDNEQF
>-|TRBV14
ASSQGAAEKLF
>-|TRBV10-3
AISASGRGTEAF
>TRBD2|TRBV4-3
ASSHWREGRAGELF
>-|TRBV5-6
ASSPGGAQPQH
>-|TRBV11-2
ASSPDITNQPQH
>-|TRBV14
ASSRAIVQY
>TRBD1|TRBV28
ASSSSLRGSYEQY
>-|TRBV5-1
ASSRDFYNEQF
>-|TRBV4-3
ARGVGTQY
>TRBD1|TRBV19
ASSRGLRQGPNNQPQH
>TRBD1|TRBV2
ASSEGRTGEAF
>-|TRBV5-1
ASSSTSTNEKLF
>-|TRBV5-1
ASSLTGNTEAF
>TRBD1|TRBV6-1
ASGVRGRGTEAF
>TRBD1|TRBV28
ASSPRTGTNYGYT
>-|TRBV11-2
ASSSNENEQF
>-|TRBV30
AWSFPAGRSETQY
>-|TRBV29-1
SVLGPGTDTQY
>-|TRBV7-9
ASSSLGGTEAF
>-|TRBV7-2
ASSLEGPAGETQY